These 18 T cell receptor beta chains originate from one sample sequenced in a study of T cells in tumors after PD-1 blockade. Assay: immunoSEQ multiplex PCR; the TCRdb copy retains only in-frame clones and omits some. The sample carries 60,000 to 65,000 clones, less than 85% recorded once. The sample consisted of PBMCs, taken after anti-PD-1 treatment. These receptors were collected from a human donor with basal cell carcinoma.

V gene TRBV10-3 combines with J gene TRBJ1-2; D gene ambiguous. Germline CDR1 and CDR2: ENHRY and SYGVKD. The CDR3 length is 12 residues. Trimming took off 7 bases at V and 2 bases at J, with 8 bases between the two ends. CDR3 sequence (DNA): TGTGCCATCAAAGGCAAGAACTATGGCTACACCTTC. Its protein product is CAIKGKNYGYTF.

The V call is TRBV24-1, the J call TRBJ2-6, with 13 bases matching TRBD2. The trim removed 9 bases at V and 1 base at J, leaving 5 bases unmatched. This CDR3 is built from 17 residues. CDR1 is KGHDR and CDR2 is SFDVKD in the germline V gene. The CDR3 bases are TGTGCCACCGATCAGGGACTAGCGGGGTCTGGGGCCAACGTCCTGACTTTC. As protein: CATDQGLAGSGANVLTF.

J is TRBJ1-5 and V is TRBV27; D is undetermined. Germline assignment: CDR1 MNHEY and CDR2 SMNVEV (reference sequence). This CDR3 contains 14 residues. Trimming stripped 2 bases from V and 6 bases from J, with 11 bases between. The CDR3 is CASSLGFGGQPQHF. The CDR3 DNA reads TGTGCCAGCAGTTTAGGTTTCGGAGGTCAGCCCCAGCATTTT.

The V call is TRBV7-8, the J call TRBJ1-1; 9 nucleotides align to TRBD1. There are 19 residues in the CDR3. CDR1 SGHVS and CDR2 FQNEAQ come from the germline V gene. Unmatched junction bases numbered 15, after V lost 2 bases and J lost 2 bases. The CDR3 coding sequence is TGTGCCAGCAGCTTACCGGGACAGGGTGCCTTAATCCTAAACACTGAAGCTTTCTTT. Residues: CASSLPGQGALILNTEAFF.

The chain joins TRBV30 to TRBJ2-2; 15 nucleotides match TRBD2. Germline V gene sequence: CDR1 GTSNPN, CDR2 SVGIG (reference sequence). J lost 1 base, V lost 6 bases, and 9 bases had no gene match. The CDR3 has 18 residues. CDR3: CACRGGLAGGWNTGELFF. The CDR3 nucleotides are TGTGCCTGCCGAGGGGGACTAGCGGGGGGCTGGAACACCGGGGAGCTGTTTTTT. The whole variable domain, remainder taken from reference TRBV30 and TRBJ2-2, is SQTIHQWPATLVQPVGSPLSLECTVEGTSNPNLYWYRQAAGRGLQLLFYSVGIGQISSEVPQNLSASRPQDRQFILSSKKLLLSDSGFYLCACRGGLAGGWNTGELFFGEGSRLTVL.

The chain joins TRBV3-1 (or the pseudogene TRBV3-2) to TRBJ2-7, with D hard to call. Germline CDR1 is LGHDT and CDR2 is YNNKEL (reference sequence). The V and J ends lost 0 bases and 2 bases respectively, with 8 bases between them. The CDR3 has 14 residues. Written as DNA, the CDR3 is TGTGCCAGCAGCCAAGATCAAGGGACCTACGAGCAGTACTTC. Its protein product is CASSQDQGTYEQYF.

In the case of this clone: The sample carries other DNA sequences with the same CDR3. The chain links TRBV12-3 or TRBV12-4 to TRBJ1-3, with D unclear. CDR3 length: 13 amino acids. Trimming took 4 bases from V and 0 from J, leaving 4 bases between them. DNA of the CDR3: TGTGCCAGCAGTTCCGGCTCTGGAAACACCATATATTTT. Translation: CASSSGSGNTIYF.

V and J are TRBV15 and TRBJ2-2; 9 nucleotides agree with TRBD1. CDR1 and CDR2 from the germline V gene are LNHNV and YYDKDF (reference sequence). The CDR3 contains 16 residues. V was pared by 2 bases and J by 2 bases, with 3 bases of the junction left unmatched. The CDR3 region is CATSRPGQGNTGELFF. The CDR3 bases are TGTGCCACCAGCAGACCGGGACAGGGCAACACCGGGGAGCTGTTTTTT.

This chain links TRBV14 with TRBJ2-3; 9 bases are shared with TRBD2. Looked up from germline, CDR1 is SGHDN and CDR2 is FVKESK. There are 14 residues in the CDR3. J was trimmed by 8 bases and V by 0 bases; bases with no gene match: 3. The CDR3, as DNA: TGTGCCAGCAGCCAAGATGTTAGCGGGGGTACGCAGTATTTT. This gives the protein CASSQDVSGGTQYF.

The rearrangement links TRBV10-3 to TRBJ2-1; TRBD1 agrees at 8 bases. V lost 6 bases, J lost 7 bases, and 8 bases stayed unmatched. This CDR3 is built from 14 residues. CDR1 is ENHRY and CDR2 is SYGVKD in the germline V gene. CDR3 sequence reads: CAIRLQGEYNEQFF. The CDR3 DNA follows: TGTGCCATCAGGCTACAGGGGGAATATAATGAGCAGTTCTTC.

CDR3 DNA sequence: TGTGCCAGCAGTGGAGGGGTAGGGAATCAGCCCCAGCATTTT. Protein: CASSGGVGNQPQHF. V and J are TRBV2 and TRBJ1-5; a possible D gene is TRBD1 (5 bases). This CDR3 has 14 residues. Germline values: CDR1 SNHLY, CDR2 FYNNEI. The V gene lost 4 bases and the J gene lost 4 bases, with 11 bases spanning the gap.

This clone occurred once. The DNA of the CDR3 is TGTGCCAGTAACCTCCAGGGGTACTATGGCTACACCTTC. It is translated as CASNLQGYYGYTF. This chain joins TRBV19 and TRBJ1-2; the D gene is possibly TRBD1 (6 bases). Deletions cut 7 bases from V and 3 bases from J, with 12 bases between. The CDR3 contains 13 residues. In germline, CDR1 is LNHDA, CDR2 SQIVND (reference sequence).

This clone has more than one count but fewer than ten. In nucleotides, the CDR3 is TGTGCCTGGAGTGAGAAGTTAGGGGAAGCTTTCTTT. It specifies CAWSEKLGEAFF. This chain connects TRBV30 to TRBJ1-1; D gene unclear. The CDR3 contains 12 residues. CDR1 and CDR2 from the germline V gene are GTSNPN and SVGIG (reference sequence). Trimming took 1 base from V and 8 from J, leaving 11 bases between them.

This clone has only one observation. This chain joins TRBV5-6 and TRBJ1-1; TRBD1 matches 7 bases. This CDR3 contains 15 residues. Germline CDR1 and CDR2: SGHDT and YYEEEE. Losses at the gene ends were 3 bases for V and 3 bases for J; bases not matched to a gene: 8. The CDR3 loop is CASSSPWDSYTEAFF. The CDR3 coding sequence is TGTGCCAGCAGCTCACCTTGGGACAGCTACACTGAAGCTTTCTTT.

V usage is TRBV29-1 and J usage is TRBJ2-5; 8 bases map to TRBD1. CDR3 length: 13 amino acids. Germline CDR1 reads SQVTM; CDR2 reads ANQGSEA. The V gene end was trimmed by 3 bases and the J gene end by 9 bases; junction bases not matched to a gene: 9. The CDR3: CSVEAPGGQAQYF. The CDR3 DNA is TGCAGCGTTGAGGCTCCAGGGGGCCAGGCCCAGTACTTC. The entire variable domain, with the rest obtained from reference TRBV29-1 and TRBJ2-5, is as follows: SAVISQKPSRDICQRGTSLTIQCQVDSQVTMMFWYRQQPGQSLTLIATANQGSEATYESGFVIDKFPISRPNLTFSTLTVSNMSPEDSSIYLCSVEAPGGQAQYFGPGTRLLVL.

The genes are TRBV27 and TRBJ1-2; D gene ambiguous. The CDR3 has 13 residues. The V gene's germline CDR1 is MNHEY and CDR2 SMNVEV (reference sequence). The ends were cut back, 3 bases at V and 5 bases at J, with 10 bases in the middle. CDR3 in DNA: TGTGCCAGCAGTTTGGAGGGAGGGTATGGCTACACCTTC. Translated: CASSLEGGYGYTF.

This clone was observed a few times. V gene TRBV6-8 combines with J gene TRBJ2-3; TRBD2 aligns across 11 bases. This CDR3 is built from 17 residues. Germline CDR1 reads MNHGY; CDR2 reads SAAAGT. The V segment lost 2 bases and the J segment 6 bases; nucleotides outside the gene matches: 10. CDR3 residues: CASSYPKTSGVMDTQYF. In DNA form, the CDR3 reads TGTGCCAGCAGTTACCCCAAGACTAGCGGGGTTATGGATACGCAGTATTTT.

The chain employs TRBV4-1 and TRBJ1-6, with 8 bases matching TRBD1. This CDR3 has 18 residues. V dropped 0 bases and J dropped 7; count of bases not matched to a gene: 11. Germline V lookup: CDR1 MGHRA, CDR2 YSYEKL. The CDR3 nucleotides are TGCGCCAGCAGCCAAGAGATGATTAAGGGGACAGGAAATTCACCCCTCCACTTT. Protein: CASSQEMIKGTGNSPLHF.